One and the same sample provided the 8 T cell receptor beta chains below, sequenced in a study of tumor-infiltrating lymphocytes in primary liver carcinoma. The tissue used was unsorted bulk material of about 19-34 mg. RNA and DNA were co-extracted from it with the AllPrep DNA/RNA mini kit. Reverse transcription of 450 to 500 ng total RNA with a constant-region primer produced TCR beta cDNA. Three-round nested multiplex PCR performed with slightly modified ARM-PCR produced the TCR beta libraries. PCR rounds one and two used TRBV1-TRBV30 forward primers with a C-beta reverse primer for around 9 cycles each. Using its own MiXCR run on the multiplex PCR reads, TCRdb lists one record per CDR3 protein. The data show around 71,000 distinct CDR3 sequences, 71% seen once. Sequencing was done on a sample of liver tumor tissue from sampling region 4. Regarding subset: tumor region T4, right-lateral pole. All receptors derive from a woman between 55 and 75 years old with primary liver carcinoma and hepatitis B virus infection.

Worth noting for this clonotype: This may be a read error: a much more frequent sequence differs by one nucleotide. No conserved phenylalanine or tryptophan ends this CDR3, so it is likely a read error. V is TRBV28 and J is TRBJ1-1; 7 bases are a match to TRBD1. The CDR3 consists of 16 residues. The V gene's germline CDR1 is MDHEN and CDR2 SYDVKM. V gave up 5 bases and J gave up 2 bases; unmatched junction bases: 11. The CDR3: CASSPPTGATNTEAFS. The CDR3 bases are TGTGCCAGCAGTCCACCCACAGGGGCCACTAACACTGAAGCTTTCTCT.

In regard to this clonotype: This could be a read error, since a much larger clone is one nucleotide away. The rearrangement uses TRBV30 and TRBJ1-1; TRBD1 is a possible D gene (5 bases). The V and J ends lost 2 bases and 7 bases respectively, with 14 bases between them. Germline V gene data show CDR1 as GTSNPN and CDR2 as SVGIG (reference sequence). The CDR3 length is 13 residues. CDR3 residues: CAWSRGEVGEAFF. The CDR3 DNA sequence: TGTGCCTGGAGTAGAGGGGAAGTTGGTGAAGCTTTCTTT.

Here the CDR3 DNA reads TGTGCCAGCAGTACCCCGGGCGACAGCCGACGAGTTAGCTACACCTTC. Protein sequence: CASSTPGDSRRVSYTF. The chain couples TRBV25-1 to TRBJ1-2, with D tentatively TRBD1 (5 bases). Germline V gene sequence: CDR1 MGHDK, CDR2 SYGVNS. Trimming stripped 5 bases from V and 9 bases from J, with 25 bases between. The CDR3 runs to 16 residues.

This clonotype was recorded at least ten times. This rearrangement joins TRBV5-1 to TRBJ2-7, with D unresolved. In germline, CDR1 is SGHRS, CDR2 YFSETQ. V shed 2 bases and J shed 0 bases, with 9 bases lying between them. The CDR3 has 14 amino acids. CDR3 loop: CASSLYGSSYEQYF. CDR3 coding DNA: TGCGCCAGCAGCTTATACGGCAGCTCCTACGAGCAGTACTTC.

Note on this clonotype: The CDR3 does not close with the conserved phenylalanine or tryptophan, likely indicating a read error. It is unclear where the CDR3 begins or ends on the DNA, so no DNA is shown, and the CDR3 is as TCRdb lists it. V gene TRBV6-1 combines with J gene TRBJ1-2; the listed D gene, TRBD1, was not tested against the DNA. The CDR3 comprises 15 residues, both ends counted. CDR1 is MNHNS, CDR2 SASEGT, per germline. The chain's CDR3 is CAGSEISQDLYGHTL.

Remarks on this clonotype: The CDR3 ends on some other residue instead of the conserved phenylalanine or tryptophan, so this is likely a read error. The chain links TRBV11-2 to TRBJ2-1; TRBD1 agrees at 7 bases. The CDR3 runs to 17 residues. Germline lookup yields CDR1 SGHAT and CDR2 FQNNGV. CDR3 nucleotides: TGTGTCAGCAGCTTACGACCGGGACAGAGATTCTACAATAAGCAGTTCTGC. Protein sequence: CVSSLRPGQRFYNKQFC.

This clonotype was detected only once. At one of its ends the junction is not consistent with the germline gene, which may arise from a read error. The genes are TRBV11-2 and TRBJ2-3, with unresolved D. From germline, CDR1 is SGHAT and CDR2 FQNNGV. This CDR3 contains 15 residues. The CDR3 DNA reads as TGTGCCAGCAGTTTAGTAAGCCGCAGCACAGATATGCGGTATTTT. Amino acid sequence: CASSLVSRSTDMRYF.

This clonotype has just one count. Sequence at one end of the junction differs from germline and may be a read error. The chain combines TRBV6-1 with TRBJ2-2; D is perhaps TRBD2 (6 bases). Germline CDR1 MNHNS, CDR2 SASEGT. This CDR3 has 16 residues. CDR3 in DNA: TGTGCCAGCAGTCGACCGCGGGGTGTGGACACCGGGGAGCTGTGTTTT. This gives the protein CASSRPRGVDTGELCF.